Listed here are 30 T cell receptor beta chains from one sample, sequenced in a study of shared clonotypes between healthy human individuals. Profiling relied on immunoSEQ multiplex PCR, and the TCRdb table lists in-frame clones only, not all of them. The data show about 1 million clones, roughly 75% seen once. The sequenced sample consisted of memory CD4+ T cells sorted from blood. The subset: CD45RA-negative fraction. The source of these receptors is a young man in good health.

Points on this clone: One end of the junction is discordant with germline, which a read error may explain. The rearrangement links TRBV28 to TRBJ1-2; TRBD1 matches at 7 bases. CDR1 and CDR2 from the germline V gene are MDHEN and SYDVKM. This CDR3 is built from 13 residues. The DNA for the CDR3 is TGTGCCAGCAACCTATCCCCCCGGGACAGATCTCACTTC. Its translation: CASNLSPRDRSHF.

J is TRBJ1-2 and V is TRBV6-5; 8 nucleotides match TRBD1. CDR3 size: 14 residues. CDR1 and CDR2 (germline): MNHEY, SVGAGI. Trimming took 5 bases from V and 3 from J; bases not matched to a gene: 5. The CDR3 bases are TGTGCCAGCAGTGACGGACAGGGCTACTATGGCTACACCTTC. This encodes CASSDGQGYYGYTF.

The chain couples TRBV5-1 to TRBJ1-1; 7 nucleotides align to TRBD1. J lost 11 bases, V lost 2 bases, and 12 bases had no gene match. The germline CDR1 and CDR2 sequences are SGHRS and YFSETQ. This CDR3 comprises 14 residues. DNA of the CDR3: TGCGCCAGCAGCTTAGAAGACAGGGCCATTGAGGCTTTCTTT. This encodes CASSLEDRAIEAFF.

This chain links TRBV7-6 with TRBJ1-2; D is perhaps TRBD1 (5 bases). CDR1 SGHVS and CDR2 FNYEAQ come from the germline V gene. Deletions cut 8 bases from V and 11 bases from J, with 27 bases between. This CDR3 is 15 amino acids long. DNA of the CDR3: TGTGCCAGCGGCGGGGGGAATTCTCGTCGTGGGGCATACACCTTC. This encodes CASGGGNSRRGAYTF.

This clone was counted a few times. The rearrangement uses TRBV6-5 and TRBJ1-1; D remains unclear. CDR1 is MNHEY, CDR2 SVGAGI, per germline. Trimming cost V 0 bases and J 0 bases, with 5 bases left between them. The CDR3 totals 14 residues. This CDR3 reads CASSYSSVNTEAFF. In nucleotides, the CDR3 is TGTGCCAGCAGTTACTCGAGCGTGAACACTGAAGCTTTCTTT.

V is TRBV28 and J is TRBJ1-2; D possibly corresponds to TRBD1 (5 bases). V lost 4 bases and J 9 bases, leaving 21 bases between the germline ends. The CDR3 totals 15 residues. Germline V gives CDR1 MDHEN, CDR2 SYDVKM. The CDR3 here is CASSSAGAQTESYTF. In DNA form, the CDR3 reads TGTGCCAGCAGTTCGGCCGGGGCCCAAACGGAAAGCTACACCTTC.

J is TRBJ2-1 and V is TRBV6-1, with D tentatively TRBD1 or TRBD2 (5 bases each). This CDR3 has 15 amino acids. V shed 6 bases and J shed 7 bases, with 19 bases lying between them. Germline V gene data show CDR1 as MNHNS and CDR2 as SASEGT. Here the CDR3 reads CASRVWDGEVNEQFF. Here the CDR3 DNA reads TGTGCCAGCAGGGTATGGGACGGTGAAGTAAATGAGCAGTTCTTC.

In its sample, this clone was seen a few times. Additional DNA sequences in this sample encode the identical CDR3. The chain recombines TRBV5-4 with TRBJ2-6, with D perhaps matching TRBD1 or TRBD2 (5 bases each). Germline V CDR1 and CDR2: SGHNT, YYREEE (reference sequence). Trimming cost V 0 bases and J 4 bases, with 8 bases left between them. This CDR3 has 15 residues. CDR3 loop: CASSLAGPGANVLTF. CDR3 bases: TGTGCCAGCAGCTTGGCGGGGCCCGGGGCCAACGTCCTGACTTTC.

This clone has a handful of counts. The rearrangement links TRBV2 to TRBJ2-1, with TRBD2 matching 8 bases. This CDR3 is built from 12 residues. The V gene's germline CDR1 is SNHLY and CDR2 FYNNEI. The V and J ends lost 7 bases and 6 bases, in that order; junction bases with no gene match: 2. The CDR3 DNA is TGTGCCAGCACCGGGGGGGCCAATGAGCAGTTCTTC. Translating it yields CASTGGANEQFF.

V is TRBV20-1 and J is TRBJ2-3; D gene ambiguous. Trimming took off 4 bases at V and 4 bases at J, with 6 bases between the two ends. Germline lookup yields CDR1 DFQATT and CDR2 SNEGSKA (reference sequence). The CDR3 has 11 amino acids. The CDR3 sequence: CSAKEADTQYF. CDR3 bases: TGCAGTGCTAAAGAAGCAGATACGCAGTATTTT.

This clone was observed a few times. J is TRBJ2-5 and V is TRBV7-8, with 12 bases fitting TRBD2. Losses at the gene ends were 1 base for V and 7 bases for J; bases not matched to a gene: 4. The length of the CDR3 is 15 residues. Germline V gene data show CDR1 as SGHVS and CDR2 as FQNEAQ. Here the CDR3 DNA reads TGTGCCAGCAGCTTAGGAGCTAGCGGGAGGGGGACCCAGTACTTC. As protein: CASSLGASGRGTQYF.

The CDR3, as DNA: TGTGCCATTGACTATACTTACGAGCAGTACTTC. It yields the protein CAIDYTYEQYF. The chain couples TRBV6-1 to TRBJ2-7; D is possibly TRBD2 (5 bases). The CDR3 has 11 amino acids. The V gene's germline CDR1 is MNHNS and CDR2 SASEGT. V gave up 10 bases and J gave up 4 bases, with 11 bases separating them.

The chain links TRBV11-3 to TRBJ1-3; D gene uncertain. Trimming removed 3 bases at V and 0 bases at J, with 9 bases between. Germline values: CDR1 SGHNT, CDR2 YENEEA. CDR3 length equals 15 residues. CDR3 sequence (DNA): TGTGCCAGCAGCTTGGGAACAAGCTCTGGAAACACCATATATTTT. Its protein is CASSLGTSSGNTIYF.

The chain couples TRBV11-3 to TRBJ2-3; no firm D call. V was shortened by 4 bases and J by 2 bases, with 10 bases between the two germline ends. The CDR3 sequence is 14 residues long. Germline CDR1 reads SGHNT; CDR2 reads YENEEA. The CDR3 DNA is TGTGCCAGCAGCTCGCAAACCGACACAGATACGCAGTATTTT. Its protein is CASSSQTDTDTQYF.

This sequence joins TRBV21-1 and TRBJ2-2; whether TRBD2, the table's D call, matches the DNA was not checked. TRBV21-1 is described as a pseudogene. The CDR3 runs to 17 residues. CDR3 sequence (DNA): TGTGCCAGCAACCTGTTTTGTCGGGTCGCGAACACCGGGGAGCTGTTTTTT. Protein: CASNLFCRVANTGELFF.

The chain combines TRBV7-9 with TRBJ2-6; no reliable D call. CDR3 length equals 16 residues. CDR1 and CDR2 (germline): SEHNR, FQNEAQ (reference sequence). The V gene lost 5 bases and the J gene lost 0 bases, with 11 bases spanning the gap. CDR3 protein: CASSLTAISGANVLTF. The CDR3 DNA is TGTGCCAGCAGCCTAACAGCCATCTCTGGGGCCAACGTCCTGACTTTC.

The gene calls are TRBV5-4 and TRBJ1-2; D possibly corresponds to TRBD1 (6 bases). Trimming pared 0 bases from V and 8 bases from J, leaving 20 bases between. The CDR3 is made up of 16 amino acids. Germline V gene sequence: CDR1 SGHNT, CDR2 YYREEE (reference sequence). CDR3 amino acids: CASSLGMTETTGGYTF. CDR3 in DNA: TGTGCCAGCAGCTTGGGAATGACGGAGACCACAGGGGGCTACACCTTC.

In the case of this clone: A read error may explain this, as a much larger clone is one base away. The CDR3 reads CASSLLAGGPGELFF. In DNA, the CDR3 is TGCGCCAGCAGCTTACTAGCGGGAGGGCCCGGGGAGCTGTTTTTT. This chain uses TRBV5-1 with TRBJ2-2; 13 positions match TRBD2. This CDR3 has 15 residues. The V gene end was trimmed by 2 bases and the J gene end by 6 bases; junction bases not matched to a gene: 1. Germline values: CDR1 SGHRS, CDR2 YFSETQ.

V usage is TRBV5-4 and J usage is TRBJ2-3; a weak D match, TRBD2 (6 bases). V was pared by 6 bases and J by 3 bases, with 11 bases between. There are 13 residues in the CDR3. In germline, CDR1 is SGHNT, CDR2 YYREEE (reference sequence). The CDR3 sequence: CASNAGRTDTQYF. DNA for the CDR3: TGTGCCAGCAACGCGGGGAGAACAGATACGCAGTATTTT.

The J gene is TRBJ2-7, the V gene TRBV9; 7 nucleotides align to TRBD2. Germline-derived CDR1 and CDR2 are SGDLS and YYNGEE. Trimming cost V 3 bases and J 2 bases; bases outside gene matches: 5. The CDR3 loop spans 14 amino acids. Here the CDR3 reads CASSGGTNPYEQYF. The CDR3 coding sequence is TGTGCCAGCAGCGGTGGGACTAACCCCTACGAGCAGTACTTC.

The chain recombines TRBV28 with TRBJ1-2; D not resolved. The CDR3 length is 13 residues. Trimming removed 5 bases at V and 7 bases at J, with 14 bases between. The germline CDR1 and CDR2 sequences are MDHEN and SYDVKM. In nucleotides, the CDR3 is TGTGCCAGCAGTCGGGTCGGCCCCCGTGGCTACACCTTC. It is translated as CASSRVGPRGYTF.

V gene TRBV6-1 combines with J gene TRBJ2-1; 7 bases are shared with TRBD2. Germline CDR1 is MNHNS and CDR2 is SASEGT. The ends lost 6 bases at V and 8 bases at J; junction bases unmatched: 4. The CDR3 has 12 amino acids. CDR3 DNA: TGTGCCAGCAGGAGGGAGGGCTATGAGCAGTTCTTC. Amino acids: CASRREGYEQFF.

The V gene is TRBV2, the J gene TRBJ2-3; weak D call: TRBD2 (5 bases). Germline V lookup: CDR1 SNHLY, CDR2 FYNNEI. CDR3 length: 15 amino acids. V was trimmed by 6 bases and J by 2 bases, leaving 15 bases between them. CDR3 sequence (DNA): TGTGCCAGCAGCCTAACTAGGGCCGCCACAGATACGCAGTATTTT. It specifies CASSLTRAATDTQYF.

CDR3 DNA sequence: TGTGCCAGCAGTCCGGGACAGGGGATTTGGGCTAATGAAAAACTGTTTTTT. Protein product: CASSPGQGIWANEKLFF. This chain uses TRBV27 with TRBJ1-4, with TRBD1 identical over 10 bases. Germline values: CDR1 MNHEY, CDR2 SMNVEV (reference sequence). This CDR3 region has 17 residues. V shed 5 bases, J shed 3 bases, and the junction held 9 bases outside the gene matches. The full variable domain, rest sourced from reference TRBV27 and TRBJ1-4, is EAQVTQNPRYLITVTGKKLTVTCSQNMNHEYMSWYRQDPGLGLRQIYYSMNVEVTDKGDVPEGYKVSRKEKRNFPLILESPSPNQTSLYFCASSPGQGIWANEKLFFGSGTQLSVL.

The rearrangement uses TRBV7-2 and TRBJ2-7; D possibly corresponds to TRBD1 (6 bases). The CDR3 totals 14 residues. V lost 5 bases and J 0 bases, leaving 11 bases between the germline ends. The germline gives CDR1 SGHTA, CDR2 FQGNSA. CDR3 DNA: TGTGCCAGCAGCCCAACAGGGAGCTCCTACGAGCAGTACTTC. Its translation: CASSPTGSSYEQYF.

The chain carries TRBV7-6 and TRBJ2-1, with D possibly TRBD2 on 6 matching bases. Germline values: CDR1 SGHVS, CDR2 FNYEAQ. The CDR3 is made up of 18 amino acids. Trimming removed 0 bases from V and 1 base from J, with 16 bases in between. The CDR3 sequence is CASSLARGGGTSYNEQFF. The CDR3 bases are TGTGCCAGCAGCTTAGCTCGAGGAGGCGGGACTTCCTACAATGAGCAGTTCTTC.

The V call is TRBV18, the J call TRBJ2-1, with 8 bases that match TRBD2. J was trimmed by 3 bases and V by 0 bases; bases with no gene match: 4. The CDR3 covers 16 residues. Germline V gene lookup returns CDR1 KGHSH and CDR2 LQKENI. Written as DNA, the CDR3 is TGTGCCAGCTCACCACCGGAGCTAGCGGGCTACAATGAGCAGTTCTTC. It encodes CASSPPELAGYNEQFF.

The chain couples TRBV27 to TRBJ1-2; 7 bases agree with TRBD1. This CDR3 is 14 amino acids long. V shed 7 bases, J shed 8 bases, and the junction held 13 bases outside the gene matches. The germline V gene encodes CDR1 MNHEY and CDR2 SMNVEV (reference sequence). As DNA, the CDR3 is TGTGCCAGCACCTCGGGAGGGGGCGCGGGGGGCTACACCTTC. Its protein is CASTSGGGAGGYTF.

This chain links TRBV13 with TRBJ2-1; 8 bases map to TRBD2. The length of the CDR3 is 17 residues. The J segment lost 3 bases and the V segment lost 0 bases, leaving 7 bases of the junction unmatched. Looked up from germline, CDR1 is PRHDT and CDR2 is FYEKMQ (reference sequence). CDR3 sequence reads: CASSLGLRAGGYNEQFF. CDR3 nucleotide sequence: TGTGCCAGCAGCTTAGGCCTGAGGGCGGGGGGCTACAATGAGCAGTTCTTC.

CDR3 in DNA: TGCGCCAGCAGCTTGGACGGCGGGCCGAGCACAGATACGCAGTATTTT. Amino acids: CASSLDGGPSTDTQYF. The genes are TRBV5-1 and TRBJ2-3; D possibly corresponds to TRBD2 (5 bases). The germline CDR1 and CDR2 sequences are SGHRS and YFSETQ. This CDR3 region has 16 residues. Deletions cut 0 bases from V and 0 bases from J, with 11 bases between.